Below, one T cell receptor beta chain is given with its context. Its antigen remains unknown. The CDR3 length is 15 residues. V dropped 6 bases and J dropped 1; count of bases not matched to a gene: 6. CDR1 is SNHLY and CDR2 is FYNNEI in the germline V gene. The sample originates from a study of CD8+CD57+ T cells in acquired aplastic anemia. Study in general: DNA recovered from sorted CD4+ and CD8+ cells had a mean of approximately 3.2 ug.

Individuals selected for sequencing had exhibited CD8+CD57+ cell expansion on flow cytometry. Findings and limits, study-wide: Patients and controls shared some 29 CD8+ CDR3 sequences, which appeared highly expressed in patients and within their immunodominant clones.

Investigators profiled TCR beta VDJ and CDR3 from genomic DNA template. Using its own MiXCR run on the reads, TCRdb lists one record per CDR3 protein. The sample records around 170,000 distinct CDR3 sequences, about 45% being singletons. This clonotype was obtained from a human donor with aplastic anemia. Sequencing was done on a sample of sorted CD4+, CD8+, or CD8+CD57+ T cells (not recorded which) from PBMCs. The chain recombines TRBV2 with TRBJ2-5; the match to TRBD1 covers 9 bases. The CDR3 region is CASRALGQGQETQYF. The DNA of the CDR3 is TGTGCCAGCAGGGCCTTGGGACAGGGCCAAGAGACCCAGTACTTC.